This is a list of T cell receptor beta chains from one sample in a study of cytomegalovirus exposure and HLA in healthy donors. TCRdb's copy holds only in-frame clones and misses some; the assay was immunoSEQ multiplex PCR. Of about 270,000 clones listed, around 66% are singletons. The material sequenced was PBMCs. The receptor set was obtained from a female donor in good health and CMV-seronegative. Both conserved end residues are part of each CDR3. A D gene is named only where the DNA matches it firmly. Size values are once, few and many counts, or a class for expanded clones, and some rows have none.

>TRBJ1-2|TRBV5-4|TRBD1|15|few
CASSLMDREGNGYTF
TGTGCCAGCAGCCTAATGGACAGGGAAGGGAATGGCTACACCTTC
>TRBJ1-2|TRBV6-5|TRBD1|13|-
CASSLRQGWQYTF
TGTGCCAGCAGCCTTAGACAGGGCTGGCAATACACCTTC
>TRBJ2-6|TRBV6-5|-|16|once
CASSYTFLSGANVLTF
TGTGCCAGCAGTTACACTTTCCTCTCTGGGGCCAACGTCCTGACTTTC
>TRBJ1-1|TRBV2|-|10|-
CATIGRGAFF
TGTGCCACAATTGGGAGGGGGGCTTTCTTT
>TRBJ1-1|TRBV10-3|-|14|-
CAISESRLNTEAFF
TGTGCCATCAGTGAGTCTCGGTTAAACACTGAAGCTTTCTTT
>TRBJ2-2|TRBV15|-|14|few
CATSRVPNTGELFF
TGTGCCACCAGCCGGGTCCCGAACACCGGGGAGCTGTTTTTT
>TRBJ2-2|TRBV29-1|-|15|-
CSVVGAGEDTGELFF
TGCAGCGTTGTAGGGGCAGGGGAAGACACCGGGGAGCTGTTTTTT
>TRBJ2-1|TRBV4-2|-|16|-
CASSQGEWEGENEQFF
TGTGCCAGCAGCCAAGGGGAATGGGAGGGGGAAAATGAGCAGTTCTTC
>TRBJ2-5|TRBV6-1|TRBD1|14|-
CASDDRGSRETQYF
TGTGCCAGCGATGACAGGGGATCGAGAGAGACCCAGTACTTC
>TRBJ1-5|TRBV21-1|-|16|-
CASSIPGTGIGQPQHF
TGTGCCAGCAGCATCCCCGGGACAGGGATCGGTCAGCCCCAGCATTTT